The T cell receptor beta chain under discussion was sequenced for a study of blood T cells in healthy people across ages. Primed by a sample-barcoded 5' primer and a J-beta primer mix, a second PCR proceeded for roughly 6 to 12 cycles. Through a template-switch adaptor with 12 random nucleotides, each cDNA molecule received a tag. Every sample produced at least 2.5 million CDR3-containing paired-end reads. TCRdb reprocessed the 5' RACE reads with MiXCR, giving one entry per CDR3 protein. Of approximately 400,000 distinct CDR3 sequences listed, 50% to 60% are singletons. Germline CDR1 and CDR2: SQVTM and ANQGSEA. Unmatched junction bases numbered 7, after V lost 6 bases and J lost 3 bases. The CDR3 totals 15 residues. With each sample, at least 5 micrograms of total RNA were extracted. This clonotype was counted at least ten times.

V gene TRBV29-1 combines with J gene TRBJ2-6; 8 bases are a match to TRBD1. The receptor was isolated from a man aged 55 to 70 in good health. Sequencing used blood. The CDR3 DNA is TGCAGCGTGGAGACAGGGGATGGTGGGGCCAACGTCCTGACTTTC. Encoded protein: CSVETGDGGANVLTF.